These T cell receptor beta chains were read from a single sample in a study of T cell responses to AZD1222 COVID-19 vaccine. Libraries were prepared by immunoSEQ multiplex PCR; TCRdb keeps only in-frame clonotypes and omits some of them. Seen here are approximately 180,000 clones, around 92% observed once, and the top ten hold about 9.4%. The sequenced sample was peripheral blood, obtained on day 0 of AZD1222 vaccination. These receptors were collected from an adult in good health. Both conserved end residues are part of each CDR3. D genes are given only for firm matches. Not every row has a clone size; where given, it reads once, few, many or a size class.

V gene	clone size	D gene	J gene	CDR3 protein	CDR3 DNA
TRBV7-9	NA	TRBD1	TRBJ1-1	CASSRGTGLLAFF	TGTGCCAGCAGCCGCGGGACAGGGCTTTTGGCTTTCTTT
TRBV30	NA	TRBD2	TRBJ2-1	CAWSVIWLAGSNEQFF	TGTGCCTGGAGTGTAATCTGGCTAGCGGGATCCAATGAGCAGTTCTTC
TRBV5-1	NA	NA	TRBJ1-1	CASSLEGRTEAFF	TGCGCCAGCAGCTTGGAGGGGCGGACTGAAGCTTTCTTT
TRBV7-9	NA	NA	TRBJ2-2	CASSLRDSWELFF	TGTGCCAGCAGCCTTCGGGATAGCTGGGAGCTGTTTTTT
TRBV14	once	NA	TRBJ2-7	CASSHRASYEQYF	TGTGCCAGCAGCCATCGAGCGAGCTACGAGCAGTACTTC
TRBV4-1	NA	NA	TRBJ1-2	CASSQPGQGLNYGYTF	TGCGCCAGCAGCCAACCCGGGCAGGGGCTCAACTATGGCTACACCTTC
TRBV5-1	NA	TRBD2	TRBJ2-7	CASSLGRLAGDREQYF	TGCGCCAGCAGCTTGGGAAGACTAGCGGGAGATCGCGAGCAGTACTTC
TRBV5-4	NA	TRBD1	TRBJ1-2	CASSLARTGAQGYTF	TGTGCCAGCAGCTTGGCGCGGACAGGGGCCCAAGGCTACACCTTC
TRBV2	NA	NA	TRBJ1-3	CASIRNSGNTIYF	TGTGCCAGCATCCGGAACTCTGGAAACACCATATATTTT
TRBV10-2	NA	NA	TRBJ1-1	CASSEPRFNTEAFF	TGCGCCAGCAGTGAGCCGAGATTTAACACTGAAGCTTTCTTT
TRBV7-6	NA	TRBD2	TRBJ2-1	CASTPWIAGVTHNEQFF	TGTGCCAGCACCCCCTGGATAGCGGGGGTCACGCACAATGAGCAGTTCTTC
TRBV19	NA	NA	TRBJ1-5	CASEETRWGQPQHF	TGTGCCAGCGAAGAAACACGGTGGGGACAGCCCCAGCATTTT
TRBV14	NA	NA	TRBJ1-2	CASSHVRQAASGYTF	TGTGCCAGCAGCCATGTCAGACAGGCGGCTTCTGGCTACACCTTC
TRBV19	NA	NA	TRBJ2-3	CASSPRGTDTQYF	TGTGCCAGTAGCCCACGAGGCACAGATACGCAGTATTTT
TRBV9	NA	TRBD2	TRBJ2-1	CASSPPGLAGGSNEQFF	TGTGCCAGCAGCCCCCCGGGACTAGCGGGAGGAAGCAATGAGCAGTTCTTC
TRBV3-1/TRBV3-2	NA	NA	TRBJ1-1	CASSQVVSAEAFF	TGTGCCAGCAGCCAAGTTGTATCAGCTGAAGCTTTCTTT
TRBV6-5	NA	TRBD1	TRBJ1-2	CASRDDRGVYYGYTF	TGTGCCAGCAGGGACGACAGGGGGGTGTACTATGGCTACACCTTC